The 31 T cell receptor beta chains below come from one sample, sequenced in a study of CD8 T cells in Susac syndrome. Reverse transcription of 0.5 to 1 ug RNA used random hexamers. A single record per CDR3 protein comes from TCRdb applying MiXCR to the immunoSEQ multiplex PCR reads. The top ten clones hold more than 0.075% of a sample with about 130,000 distinct CDR3 sequences, around 94% of them seen once. Material for sequencing was CD4+ T cells from PBMCs. The origin of the receptors is a human donor in good health.

The chain couples TRBV18 to TRBJ1-1; 7 bases are a match to TRBD1. The CDR3 sequence is 13 residues long. CDR1 and CDR2 from the germline V gene are KGHSH and LQKENI. After removal of 5 bases from V and 6 bases from J, the junction contained 6 bases not matched to a gene. This CDR3 reads CASSDRVPAEAFF. The DNA of the CDR3 is TGTGCCAGCTCAGACAGGGTTCCTGCTGAAGCTTTCTTT.

This clonotype was recorded only once. The chain joins TRBV30 to TRBJ2-7; D is unresolved. V lost 7 bases and J lost 7, with 14 bases in between. The CDR3 loop spans 11 amino acids. CDR1 is GTSNPN and CDR2 is SVGIG in the germline V gene (reference sequence). Here the CDR3 DNA reads TGTGCCTCTCGGGTTTTCGGGGAGCAGTACTTC. Its translation: CASRVFGEQYF.

This clonotype has just one count. The chain has TRBV19 and TRBJ1-2; tentative D call: TRBD1 (5 bases). The CDR3 runs to 15 residues. Trimming took off 3 bases at V and 5 bases at J, with 16 bases between the two ends. Germline CDR1 reads LNHDA; CDR2 reads SQIVND (reference sequence). This CDR3 is CASSIGDGEGYGYTF. CDR3 DNA sequence: TGTGCCAGTAGTATTGGGGACGGCGAAGGGTATGGCTACACCTTC.

V usage is TRBV27 and J usage is TRBJ1-1, with D hard to call. CDR3 size: 15 residues. Germline-derived CDR1 and CDR2 are MNHEY and SMNVEV (reference sequence). The V and J ends lost 3 bases and 0 bases respectively, with 11 bases between them. The CDR3 DNA follows: TGTGCCAGCAGTTTGGGATCCCCGCTGAACACTGAAGCTTTCTTT. It specifies CASSLGSPLNTEAFF.

This rearrangement joins TRBV6-1 to TRBJ2-5; unclear D gene. Trimming left V 7 bases short and J 3 bases short, with 9 bases between. Germline-derived CDR1 and CDR2 are MNHNS and SASEGT. The CDR3 length is 12 residues. The CDR3 spells CASTNRKETQYF. The CDR3 DNA reads TGTGCCAGCACCAACAGAAAAGAGACCCAGTACTTC.

This chain connects TRBV2 to TRBJ2-6; D gene ambiguous. The CDR3 length is 14 residues. The ends were cut back, 5 bases at V and 4 bases at J, with 9 bases in the middle. Looked up from germline, CDR1 is SNHLY and CDR2 is FYNNEI. The DNA of the CDR3 is TGTGCCAGCAGTCCCCTCTTAGGGGCCAACGTCCTGACTTTC. Encoded protein: CASSPLLGANVLTF.

The J gene is TRBJ2-7, the V gene TRBV7-2; D unclear. In germline, CDR1 is SGHTA, CDR2 FQGNSA. With 3 bases removed from V and 3 bases from J, the gap between germline ends came to 18 bases. The CDR3 is made up of 16 amino acids. The CDR3 spells CASSFVGTAVYYEQYF. The CDR3, as DNA: TGTGCCAGCAGCTTCGTCGGTACCGCCGTTTACTACGAGCAGTACTTC.

J is TRBJ2-1 and V is TRBV4-1; 9 positions match TRBD2. CDR1 and CDR2 from the germline V gene are MGHRA and YSYEKL. The CDR3 is made up of 19 amino acids. J gave up 4 bases and V 4 bases, and 17 bases lay outside the gene matches. This CDR3 reads CASSPEGIPTSGYYNEQFF. The CDR3 bases are TGCGCCAGCAGCCCGGAAGGTATACCCACTAGCGGGTATTACAATGAGCAGTTCTTC.

The genes are TRBV29-1 and TRBJ2-7; D unresolved. The CDR3 extends over 15 amino acids. The V end lost 4 bases, the J end lost 6 bases, and 22 bases lay between the germline ends. Germline CDR1 SQVTM, CDR2 ANQGSEA. CDR3 loop: CSVGFLGRSHREQYF. The CDR3 DNA follows: TGCAGCGTTGGCTTTCTAGGGCGTTCCCATCGCGAGCAGTACTTC.

The chain is built from TRBV5-1 and TRBJ1-5; tentative D call: TRBD1 (6 bases). CDR3 length: 14 residues. Germline V gene sequence: CDR1 SGHRS, CDR2 YFSETQ. V was pared by 5 bases and J by 4 bases, with 13 bases between. The CDR3 nucleotides read TGCGCCAGCAGTCCAGGGGTTGGGAATCAGCCCCAGCATTTT. Its protein is CASSPGVGNQPQHF.

This clonotype has a single count. The chain has TRBV25-1 and TRBJ2-7; D gene uncertain. Germline CDR1 is MGHDK and CDR2 is SYGVNS. The V end lost 5 bases, the J end lost 7 bases, and 9 bases lay between the germline ends. The CDR3 sequence is 11 residues long. The CDR3 here is CASSYRQEQYF. CDR3 in DNA: TGTGCCAGCAGTTATAGACAAGAGCAGTACTTC.

This CDR3 is CSARDRRQLYNEQFF. In nucleotides, the CDR3 is TGCAGTGCTAGAGATCGGAGACAACTCTACAATGAGCAGTTCTTC. The chain uses TRBV20-1 and TRBJ2-1; D uncertain. V was shortened by 0 bases and J by 3 bases, with 12 bases between the two germline ends. Germline V gene lookup returns CDR1 DFQATT and CDR2 SNEGSKA (reference sequence). The CDR3 contains 15 residues.

The V call is TRBV18, the J call TRBJ2-7; D is ambiguous. V gave up 6 bases and J gave up 0 bases, with 15 bases separating them. Germline values: CDR1 KGHSH, CDR2 LQKENI. The CDR3 extends over 15 amino acids. This chain's CDR3 is CASSPSFSSSYEQYF. CDR3 nucleotides: TGTGCCAGCTCTCCTTCTTTTTCAAGCTCCTACGAGCAGTACTTC.

The gene calls are TRBV19 and TRBJ2-6, with D perhaps matching TRBD2 (5 bases). CDR1 LNHDA and CDR2 SQIVND come from the germline V gene (reference sequence). The CDR3 loop spans 15 amino acids. Trimming took off 0 bases at V and 15 bases at J, with 18 bases between the two ends. In DNA form, the CDR3 reads TGTGCCAGTAGTATAGAGGGCACCGGGAAGGCGGGCCTGACTTTC. Translation: CASSIEGTGKAGLTF.

As for this clonotype: An end of the junction differs from the germline gene, which may be a read error. The CDR3 bases are TGTGCCAGTAGTACCAGACCGATCCCGGGACAGGAAGTTTTCTTT. Translated, it gives CASSTRPIPGQEVFF. This sequence joins TRBV19 and TRBJ1-1, with 8 positions matching TRBD1. The length of the CDR3 is 15 residues. Germline V gene sequence: CDR1 LNHDA, CDR2 SQIVND (reference sequence).

The chain couples TRBV11-2 to TRBJ2-7; the match to TRBD2 covers 9 bases. V was clipped by 5 bases and J by 3 bases; unmatched bases: 8. This CDR3 is 15 amino acids long. From germline, CDR1 is SGHAT and CDR2 FQNNGV. CDR3: CASSQLAGEVYEQYF. CDR3 nucleotide sequence: TGTGCCAGCAGCCAGTTAGCGGGAGAGGTCTACGAGCAGTACTTC.

The rearrangement links TRBV5-1 to TRBJ2-7; D is perhaps TRBD2 (5 bases). There are 13 residues in the CDR3. V lost 5 bases and J lost 5, with 14 bases in between. The germline gives CDR1 SGHRS, CDR2 YFSETQ. CDR3: CASSDGLEDEQYF. The CDR3 bases are TGCGCCAGCAGTGACGGACTCGAGGACGAGCAGTACTTC. The full variable domain, rest sourced from reference TRBV5-1 and TRBJ2-7, is KAGVTQTPRYLIKTRGQQVTLSCSPISGHRSVSWYQQTPGQGLQFLFEYFSETQRNKGNFPGRFSGRQFSNSRSEMNVSTLELGDSALYLCASSDGLEDEQYFGPGTRLTVT.

The genes are TRBV25-1 and TRBJ1-4; no firm D call. With 4 bases removed from V and 8 bases from J, the gap between germline ends came to 5 bases. Germline CDR1 is MGHDK and CDR2 is SYGVNS. The CDR3 has 11 amino acids. Here the CDR3 reads CASSVLEKLFF. As DNA, the CDR3 is TGTGCCAGCAGTGTCCTGGAAAAACTGTTTTTT.

This chain links TRBV5-6 with TRBJ2-7, with a tentative D call TRBD2 (6 bases). This CDR3 has 15 residues. Germline V gene lookup returns CDR1 SGHDT and CDR2 YYEEEE. Trimming took 0 bases from V and 2 from J, leaving 12 bases between them. CDR3 DNA: TGTGCCAGCAGCTTGGTGGCTAGCGTGGCCTACGAGCAGTACTTC. Protein sequence: CASSLVASVAYEQYF.

The V and J genes are TRBV5-6 and TRBJ2-1; 9 bases agree with TRBD1. CDR3 length: 15 amino acids. J lost 10 bases, V lost 0 bases, and 8 bases had no gene match. Germline CDR1 SGHDT, CDR2 YYEEEE. The CDR3 sequence: CASSLARQGGSEQFF. The CDR3 coding sequence is TGTGCCAGCAGCTTGGCTCGACAGGGGGGATCCGAGCAGTTCTTC.

The chain carries TRBV9 and TRBJ2-1; maybe TRBD1 (6 bases). CDR3 length: 15 amino acids. Germline CDR1 reads SGDLS; CDR2 reads YYNGEE. V lost 4 bases, J lost 2 bases, and 13 bases lay in between. The chain's CDR3 is CASSPGTPPYNEQFF. CDR3 sequence (DNA): TGTGCCAGCAGCCCTGGGACACCTCCCTACAATGAGCAGTTCTTC.

The V and J genes are TRBV27 and TRBJ1-5; 8 positions agree with TRBD1. The junction had 5 bases not matched to a gene; V was cut back by 5 bases and J by 2 bases. Germline V gene sequence: CDR1 MNHEY, CDR2 SMNVEV (reference sequence). The CDR3 runs to 15 residues. CDR3 nucleotides: TGTGCCAGCAGTGACAGGGGATCGGGCAATCAGCCCCAGCATTTT. It codes for CASSDRGSGNQPQHF.

The V call is TRBV29-1, the J call TRBJ2-3, with TRBD2 matching 9 bases. The ends lost 7 bases at V and 0 bases at J; junction bases unmatched: 11. The germline V gene has CDR1 SQVTM and CDR2 ANQGSEA. The CDR3 is 16 amino acids. The CDR3 sequence: CSASGASGTSTDTQYF. As DNA, the CDR3 is TGCAGCGCCTCGGGGGCTAGCGGGACCAGCACAGATACGCAGTATTTT.

This chain joins TRBV18 and TRBJ1-2; D is ambiguous. The CDR3 consists of 13 residues. V lost 1 base and J 6 bases, leaving 9 bases between the germline ends. CDR1 is KGHSH and CDR2 is LQKENI in the germline V gene. The CDR3 DNA follows: TGTGCCAGCTCACCACAGGAGTCCCATGGCTACACCTTC. As protein: CASSPQESHGYTF.

J is TRBJ2-1 and V is TRBV6-5, with D perhaps TRBD1 (5 bases). This CDR3 has 13 residues. The germline V gene has CDR1 MNHEY and CDR2 SVGAGI. V shed 0 bases and J shed 9 bases, with 9 bases lying between them. The CDR3 bases are TGTGCCAGCAGTTACTCGGGGCGAAGTGAGCAGTTCTTC. Translated, it gives CASSYSGRSEQFF.

The genes are TRBV6-2 or TRBV6-3 and TRBJ1-5; no firm D call. The V end was cut by 8 bases, the J end by 4 bases, with 9 bases between. Per the germline V gene, CDR1 is MNHEY and CDR2 is SVGEGT. The CDR3 has 12 residues. In DNA, the CDR3 is TGTGCCAGCTGCGTCGGAAATCAGCCCCAGCATTTT. Translating gives CASCVGNQPQHF.

This chain joins TRBV29-1 and TRBJ1-2, with D unclear. Per germline, CDR1 SQVTM and CDR2 ANQGSEA. V was pared by 5 bases and J by 4 bases, with 8 bases between. The CDR3 is made up of 11 amino acids. This CDR3 is CSVRVGYGYTF. CDR3 nucleotide sequence: TGCAGCGTTAGGGTGGGCTATGGCTACACCTTC.

This sequence joins TRBV10-3 and TRBJ1-2, with D possibly matching TRBD1 (5 bases). The length of the CDR3 is 14 residues. Germline values: CDR1 ENHRY, CDR2 SYGVKD. Trimming cost V 0 bases and J 3 bases, with 8 bases left between them. The CDR3 DNA reads as TGTGCCATCAGTGAGTCGACGGGGGACTATGGCTACACCTTC. This gives the protein CAISESTGDYGYTF.

This clonotype was seen just once. The chain links TRBV7-2 to TRBJ2-3; TRBD1 or TRBD2 may be the D gene (6 bases each). Trimming cost V 5 bases and J 8 bases, with 11 bases left between them. This CDR3 comprises 12 residues. Per the germline V gene, CDR1 is SGHTA and CDR2 is FQGNSA. DNA for the CDR3: TGTGCCAGCAGCGGGGGGCTTACTACGCAGTATTTT. It codes for CASSGGLTTQYF.

The chain uses TRBV24-1 and TRBJ2-3; no firm D call. CDR3 length equals 13 residues. V gave up 3 bases and J gave up 6 bases, with 9 bases separating them. Germline V gives CDR1 KGHDR, CDR2 SFDVKD. CDR3 loop: CATSDPDRDTQYF. DNA for the CDR3: TGTGCCACCAGTGATCCTGACCGGGATACGCAGTATTTT.

The rearrangement joins TRBV7-2 to TRBJ1-1, with no clear D. V was trimmed by 0 bases and J by 6 bases, leaving 8 bases between them. Looked up from germline, CDR1 is SGHTA and CDR2 is FQGNSA. The CDR3 extends over 13 amino acids. The CDR3 DNA reads TGTGCCAGCAGCTTAGCTATGGTTTCTGAAGCTTTCTTT. Its protein is CASSLAMVSEAFF.